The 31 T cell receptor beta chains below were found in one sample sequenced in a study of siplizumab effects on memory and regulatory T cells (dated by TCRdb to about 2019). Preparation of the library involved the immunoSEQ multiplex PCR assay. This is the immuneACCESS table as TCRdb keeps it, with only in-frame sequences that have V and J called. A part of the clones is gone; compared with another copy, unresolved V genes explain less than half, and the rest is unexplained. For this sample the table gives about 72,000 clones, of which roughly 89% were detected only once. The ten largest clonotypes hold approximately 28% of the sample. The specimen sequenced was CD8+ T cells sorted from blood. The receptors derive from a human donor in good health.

The CDR3 sequence: CASSLSGPSQETQYF. DNA of the CDR3: TGTGCCAGCAGTTTATCCGGGCCGAGCCAAGAGACCCAGTACTTC. V gene TRBV27 combines with J gene TRBJ2-5; D uncertain. The CDR3 sequence is 15 residues long. V lost 0 bases and J lost 1, with 9 bases in between. CDR1 is MNHEY, CDR2 SMNVEV, per germline (reference sequence).

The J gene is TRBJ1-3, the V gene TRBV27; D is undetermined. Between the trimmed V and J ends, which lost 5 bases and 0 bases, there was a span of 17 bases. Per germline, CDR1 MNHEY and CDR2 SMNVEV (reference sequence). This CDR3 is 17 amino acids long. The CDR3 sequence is CASSLHGLANSGNTIYF. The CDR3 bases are TGTGCCAGCAGTCTCCATGGTCTGGCGAACTCTGGAAACACCATATATTTT.

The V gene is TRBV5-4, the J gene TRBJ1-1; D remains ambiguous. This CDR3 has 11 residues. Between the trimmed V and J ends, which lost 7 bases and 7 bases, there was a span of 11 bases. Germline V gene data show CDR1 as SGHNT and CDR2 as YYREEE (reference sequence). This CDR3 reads CASSGVGEAFF. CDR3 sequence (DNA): TGTGCCAGCTCCGGTGTAGGTGAAGCTTTCTTT. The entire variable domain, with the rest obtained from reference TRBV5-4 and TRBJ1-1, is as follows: ETGVTQSPTHLIKTRGQQVTLRCSSQSGHNTVSWYQQALGQGPQFIFQYYREEENGRGNFPPRFSGLQFPNYSSELNVNALELDDSALYLCASSGVGEAFFGQGTRLTVV.

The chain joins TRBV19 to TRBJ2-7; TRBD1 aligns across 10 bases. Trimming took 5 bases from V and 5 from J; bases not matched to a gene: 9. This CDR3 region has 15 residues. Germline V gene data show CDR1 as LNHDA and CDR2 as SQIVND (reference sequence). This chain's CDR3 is CASSFSGTGEDEQYF. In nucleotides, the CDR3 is TGTGCCAGTAGTTTCTCCGGGACAGGGGAAGACGAGCAGTACTTC.

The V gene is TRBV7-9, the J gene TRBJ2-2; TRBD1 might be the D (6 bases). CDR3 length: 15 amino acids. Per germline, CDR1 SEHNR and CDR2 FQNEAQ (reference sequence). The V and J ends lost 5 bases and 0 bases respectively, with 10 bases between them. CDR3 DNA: TGTGCCAGCAGCAGACAGGCCTCGAACACCGGGGAGCTGTTTTTT. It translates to CASSRQASNTGELFF.

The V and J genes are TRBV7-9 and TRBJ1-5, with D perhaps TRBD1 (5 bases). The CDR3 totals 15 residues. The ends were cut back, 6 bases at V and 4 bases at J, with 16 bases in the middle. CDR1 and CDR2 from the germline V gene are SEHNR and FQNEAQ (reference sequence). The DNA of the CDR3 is TGTGCCAGCAGTCCCGCAGGGAATGGGAATCAGCCCCAGCATTTT. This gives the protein CASSPAGNGNQPQHF. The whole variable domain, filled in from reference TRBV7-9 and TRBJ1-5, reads DTGVSQNPRHKITKRGQNVTFRCDPISEHNRLYWYRQTLGQGPEFLTYFQNEAQLEKSRLLSDRFSAERPKGSFSTLEIQRTEQGDSAMYLCASSPAGNGNQPQHFGDGTRLSIL.

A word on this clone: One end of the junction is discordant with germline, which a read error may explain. CDR3 amino acids: CASSLSDRVGVQFF. The CDR3, as DNA: TGTGCCAGCAGCTTGTCTGACAGGGTGGGTGTGCAGTTCTTC. The rearrangement joins TRBV5-3 to TRBJ2-1; 7 bases align to TRBD1. TRBV5-3 is an ORF for which the function is uncertain. This CDR3 region has 14 residues.

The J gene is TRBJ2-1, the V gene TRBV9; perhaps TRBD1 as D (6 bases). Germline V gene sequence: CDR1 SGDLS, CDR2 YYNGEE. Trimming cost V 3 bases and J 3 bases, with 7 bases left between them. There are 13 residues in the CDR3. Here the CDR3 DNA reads TGTGCCAGCAGCGCACAGGGCTACAATGAGCAGTTCTTC. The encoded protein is CASSAQGYNEQFF.

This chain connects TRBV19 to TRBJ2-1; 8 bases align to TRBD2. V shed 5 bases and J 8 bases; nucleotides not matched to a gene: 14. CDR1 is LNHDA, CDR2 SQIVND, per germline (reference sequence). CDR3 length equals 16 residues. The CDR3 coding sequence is TGTGCCAGTAGTGTTAATCCGGGACTAGTGTGGGATGAGCAGTTCTTC. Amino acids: CASSVNPGLVWDEQFF.

The CDR3 sequence: CASSSGTGTSYEQYF. DNA of the CDR3: TGTGCCAGCAGCTCCGGGACAGGTACCTCCTACGAGCAGTACTTC. This chain links TRBV7-9 with TRBJ2-7; 8 bases align to TRBD1. CDR3 size: 15 residues. V trimming: 4 bases; J trimming: 0 bases; junction bases outside the gene matches: 5. Germline V lookup: CDR1 SEHNR, CDR2 FQNEAQ (reference sequence).

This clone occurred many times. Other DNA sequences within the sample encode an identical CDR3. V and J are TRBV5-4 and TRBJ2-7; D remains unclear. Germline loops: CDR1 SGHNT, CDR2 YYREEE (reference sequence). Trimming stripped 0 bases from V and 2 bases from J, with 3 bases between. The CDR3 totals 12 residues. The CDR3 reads CASSLGTYEQYF. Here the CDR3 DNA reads TGTGCCAGCAGCTTGGGAACCTACGAGCAGTACTTC.

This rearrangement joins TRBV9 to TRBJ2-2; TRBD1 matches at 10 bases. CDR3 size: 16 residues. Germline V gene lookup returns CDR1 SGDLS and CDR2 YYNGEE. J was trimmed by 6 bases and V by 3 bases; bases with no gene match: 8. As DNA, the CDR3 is TGTGCCAGCAGCGCCGGACAGGGGGGCCTCCCCGGGGAGCTGTTTTTT. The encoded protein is CASSAGQGGLPGELFF.

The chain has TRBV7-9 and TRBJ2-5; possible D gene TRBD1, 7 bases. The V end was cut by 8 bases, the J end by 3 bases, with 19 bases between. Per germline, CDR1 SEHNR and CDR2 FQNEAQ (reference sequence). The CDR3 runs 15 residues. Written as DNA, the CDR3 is TGTGCCAGCTTGGCGCTTGCGGGGACAGAAGAGACCCAGTACTTC. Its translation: CASLALAGTEETQYF.

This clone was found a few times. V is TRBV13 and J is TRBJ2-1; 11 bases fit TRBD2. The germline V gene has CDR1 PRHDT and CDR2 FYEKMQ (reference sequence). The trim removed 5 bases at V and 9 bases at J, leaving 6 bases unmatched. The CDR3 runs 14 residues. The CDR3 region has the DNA TGTGCCAGCAGCAACCTAGCGGGGGGTGGTGAGCAGTTCTTC. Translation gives CASSNLAGGGEQFF.

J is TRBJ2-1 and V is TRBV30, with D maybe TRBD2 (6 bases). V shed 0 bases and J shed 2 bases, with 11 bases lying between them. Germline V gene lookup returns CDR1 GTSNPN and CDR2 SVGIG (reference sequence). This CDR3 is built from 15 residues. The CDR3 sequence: CAWSVLGTAYNEQFF. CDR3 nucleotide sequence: TGTGCCTGGAGTGTTCTCGGGACTGCCTACAATGAGCAGTTCTTC.

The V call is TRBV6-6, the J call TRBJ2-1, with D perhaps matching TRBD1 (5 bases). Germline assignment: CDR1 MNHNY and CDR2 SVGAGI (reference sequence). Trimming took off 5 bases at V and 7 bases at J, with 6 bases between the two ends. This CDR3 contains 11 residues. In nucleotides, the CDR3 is TGTGCCAGCAGTCAGGGTAATGAGCAGTTCTTC. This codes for CASSQGNEQFF.

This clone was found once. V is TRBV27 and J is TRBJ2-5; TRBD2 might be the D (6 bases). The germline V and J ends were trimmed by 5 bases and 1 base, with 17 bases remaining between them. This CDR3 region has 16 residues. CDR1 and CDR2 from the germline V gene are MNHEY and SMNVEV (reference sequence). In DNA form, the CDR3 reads TGTGCCAGCAGTCCCCTCGGGGGTTTAAGCCAAGAGACCCAGTACTTC. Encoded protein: CASSPLGGLSQETQYF.

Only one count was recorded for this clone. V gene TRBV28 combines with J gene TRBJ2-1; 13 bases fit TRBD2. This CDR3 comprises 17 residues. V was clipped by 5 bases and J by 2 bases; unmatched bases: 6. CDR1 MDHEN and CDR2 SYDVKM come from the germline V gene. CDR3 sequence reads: CASSSPLAGGTYNEQFF. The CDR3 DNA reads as TGTGCCAGCAGTAGCCCACTAGCGGGGGGGACCTACAATGAGCAGTTCTTC. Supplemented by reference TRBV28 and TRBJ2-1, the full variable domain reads DVKVTQSSRYLVKRTGEKVFLECVQDMDHENMFWYRQDPGLGLRLIYFSYDVKMKEKGDIPEGYSVSREKKERFSLILESASTNQTSMYLCASSSPLAGGTYNEQFFGPGTRLTVL.

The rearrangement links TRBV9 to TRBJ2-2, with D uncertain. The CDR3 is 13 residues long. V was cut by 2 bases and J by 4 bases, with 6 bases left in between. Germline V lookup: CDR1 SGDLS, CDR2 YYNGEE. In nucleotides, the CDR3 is TGTGCCAGCAGCGTCTTAATCACCGGGGAGCTGTTTTTT. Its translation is CASSVLITGELFF.

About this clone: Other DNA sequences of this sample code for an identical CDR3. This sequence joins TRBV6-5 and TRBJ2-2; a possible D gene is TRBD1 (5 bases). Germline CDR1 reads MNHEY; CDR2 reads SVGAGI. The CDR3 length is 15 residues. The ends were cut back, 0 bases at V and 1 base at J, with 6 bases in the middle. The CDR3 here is CASSYSQGNTGELFF. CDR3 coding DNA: TGTGCCAGCAGTTACTCCCAGGGGAACACCGGGGAGCTGTTTTTT.

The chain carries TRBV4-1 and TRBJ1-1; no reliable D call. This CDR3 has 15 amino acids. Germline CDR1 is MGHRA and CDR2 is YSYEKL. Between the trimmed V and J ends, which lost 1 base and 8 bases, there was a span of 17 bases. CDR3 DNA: TGCGCCAGCAGCCAAGTAACCCTCGCGGAGTCAGAAGCTTTCTTT. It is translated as CASSQVTLAESEAFF.

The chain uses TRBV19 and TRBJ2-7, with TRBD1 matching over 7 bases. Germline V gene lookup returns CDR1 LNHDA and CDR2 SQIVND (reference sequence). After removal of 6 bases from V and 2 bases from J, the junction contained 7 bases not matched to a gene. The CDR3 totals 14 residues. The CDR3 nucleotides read TGTGCCAGTAGCTCCACCGGGACAGCCTACGAGCAGTACTTC. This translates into CASSSTGTAYEQYF.

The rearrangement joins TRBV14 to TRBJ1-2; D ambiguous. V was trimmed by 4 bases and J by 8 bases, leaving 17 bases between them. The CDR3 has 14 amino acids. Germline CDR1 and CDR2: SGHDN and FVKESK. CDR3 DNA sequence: TGTGCCAGCAGCCCGTCTTGGACGGAGCCCGGCTACACCTTC. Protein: CASSPSWTEPGYTF.

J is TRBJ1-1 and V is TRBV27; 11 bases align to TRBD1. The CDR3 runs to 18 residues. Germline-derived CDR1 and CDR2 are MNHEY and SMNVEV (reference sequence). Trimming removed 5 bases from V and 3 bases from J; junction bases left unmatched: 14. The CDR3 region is CASSPLGTGGSVYTEAFF. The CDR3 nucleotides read TGTGCCAGCAGTCCCCTCGGGACAGGGGGTAGTGTGTACACTGAAGCTTTCTTT.

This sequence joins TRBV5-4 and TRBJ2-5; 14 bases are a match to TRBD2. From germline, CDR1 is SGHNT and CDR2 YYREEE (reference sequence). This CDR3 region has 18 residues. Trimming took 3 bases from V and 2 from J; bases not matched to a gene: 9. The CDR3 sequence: CASSSPGLAGVFQETQYF. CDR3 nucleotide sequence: TGTGCCAGCAGCTCTCCGGGACTAGCGGGAGTTTTTCAAGAGACCCAGTACTTC.

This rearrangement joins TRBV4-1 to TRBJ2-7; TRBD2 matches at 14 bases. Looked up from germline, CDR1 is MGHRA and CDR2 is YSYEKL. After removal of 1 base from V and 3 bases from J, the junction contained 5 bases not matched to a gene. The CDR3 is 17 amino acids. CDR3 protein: CASSQVSGLAGVYEQYF. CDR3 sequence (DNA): TGCGCCAGCAGCCAAGTTTCGGGACTAGCGGGAGTCTACGAGCAGTACTTC.

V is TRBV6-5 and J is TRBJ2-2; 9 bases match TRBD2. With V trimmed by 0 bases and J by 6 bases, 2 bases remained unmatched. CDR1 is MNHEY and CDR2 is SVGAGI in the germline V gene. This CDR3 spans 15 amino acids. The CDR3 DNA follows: TGTGCCAGCAGTTACTCTAGCGGGAGTCCCGGGGAGCTGTTTTTT. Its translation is CASSYSSGSPGELFF.

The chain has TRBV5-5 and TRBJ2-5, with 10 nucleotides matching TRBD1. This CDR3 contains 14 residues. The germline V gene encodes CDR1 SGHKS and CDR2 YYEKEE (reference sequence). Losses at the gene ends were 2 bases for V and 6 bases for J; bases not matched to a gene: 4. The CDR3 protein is CASSLGTGVQTQYF. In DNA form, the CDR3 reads TGTGCCAGCAGCTTAGGGACAGGGGTACAGACCCAGTACTTC. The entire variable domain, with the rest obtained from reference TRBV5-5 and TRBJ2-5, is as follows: DAGVTQSPTHLIKTRGQQVTLRCSPISGHKSVSWYQQVLGQGPQFIFQYYEKEERGRGNFPDRFSARQFPNYSSELNVNALLLGDSALYLCASSLGTGVQTQYFGPGTRLLVL.

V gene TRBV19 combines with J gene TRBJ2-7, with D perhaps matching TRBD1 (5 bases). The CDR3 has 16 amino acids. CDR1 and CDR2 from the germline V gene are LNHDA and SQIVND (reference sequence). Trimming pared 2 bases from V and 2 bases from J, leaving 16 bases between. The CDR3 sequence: CASSIYQTGSPYEQYF. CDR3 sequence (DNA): TGTGCCAGTAGTATATACCAAACAGGATCGCCCTACGAGCAGTACTTC.

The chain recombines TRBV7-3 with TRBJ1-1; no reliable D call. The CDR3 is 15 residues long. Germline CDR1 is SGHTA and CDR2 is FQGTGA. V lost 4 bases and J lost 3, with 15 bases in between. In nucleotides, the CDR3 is TGTGCCAGCAGCTCTCTAGGACGGGGAGACACTGAAGCTTTCTTT. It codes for CASSSLGRGDTEAFF.

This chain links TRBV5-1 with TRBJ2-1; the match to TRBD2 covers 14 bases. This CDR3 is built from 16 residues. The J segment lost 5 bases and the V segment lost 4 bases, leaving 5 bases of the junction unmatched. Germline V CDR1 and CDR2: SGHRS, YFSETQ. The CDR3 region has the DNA TGCGCCAGCAGCGTCCCGGGACTAGCGGGAGACAATGAGCAGTTCTTC. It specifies CASSVPGLAGDNEQFF.